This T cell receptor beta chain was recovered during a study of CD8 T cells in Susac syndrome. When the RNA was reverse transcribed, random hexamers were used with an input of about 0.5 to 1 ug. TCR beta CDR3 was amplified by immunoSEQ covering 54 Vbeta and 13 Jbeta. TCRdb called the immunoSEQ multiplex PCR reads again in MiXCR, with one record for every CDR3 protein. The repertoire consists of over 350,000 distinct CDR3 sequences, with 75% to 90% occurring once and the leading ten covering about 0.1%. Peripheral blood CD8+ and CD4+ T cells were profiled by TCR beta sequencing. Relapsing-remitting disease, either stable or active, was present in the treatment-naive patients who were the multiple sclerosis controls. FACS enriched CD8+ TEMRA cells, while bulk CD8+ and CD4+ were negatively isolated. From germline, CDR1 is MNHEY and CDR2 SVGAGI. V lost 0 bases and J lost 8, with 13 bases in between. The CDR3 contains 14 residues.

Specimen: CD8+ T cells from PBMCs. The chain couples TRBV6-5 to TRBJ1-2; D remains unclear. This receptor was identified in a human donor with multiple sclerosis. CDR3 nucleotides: TGTGCCAGCAGTTACTCAGGAGAGATTCGGGGCTACACCTTC. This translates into CASSYSGEIRGYTF.